The rows below give T cell receptor beta chains drawn from one sample of a study of blood T cells in healthy people across ages. TCRdb reprocessed the 5' RACE reads via MiXCR and lists one record per CDR3 protein. The sample holds about 2 million distinct CDR3 sequences; about 49% are singletons and the top ten take about 2.1%. Sequenced sample: blood. The receptors stem from a woman between 35 and 50 years old in good health. Both conserved end residues are part of each CDR3. A D gene is named only where the DNA matches it firmly. Rows give clone size only sometimes, using once, few, many, or a class for an expanded clone.

d_call clone_size j_call v_call cdr3_aa cdr3_nt
. . TRBJ1-1 TRBV29-1 CSVVLTNTEAFF TGCAGCGTCGTTCTAACGAACACTGAAGCTTTCTTT
. . TRBJ2-3 TRBV7-8 CASSLKDRTDTQYF TGTGCCAGCAGCTTGAAGGACCGTACAGATACGCAGTATTTT
TRBD1 . TRBJ2-2 TRBV4-3 CASSPRGRGQTGELFF TGCGCCAGCAGCCCTCGTGGCAGGGGGCAAACCGGGGAGCTGTTTTTT
TRBD1 . TRBJ1-6 TRBV12-3/TRBV12-4 CASSLGAGGLGSPLHF TGTGCCAGCAGTTTAGGGGCAGGGGGCCTGGGATCACCCCTCCACTTT
TRBD2 . TRBJ2-6 TRBV9 CASSPRTSGGLGANVLTF TGTGCCAGCTCACCACGGACTAGCGGGGGACTTGGGGCCAACGTCCTGACTTTC
. . TRBJ2-1 TRBV7-2 CASSPRVTSSYNEQFF TGTGCCAGCAGCCCCCGCGTAACGAGCTCCTACAATGAGCAGTTCTTC
TRBD1 . TRBJ1-1 TRBV5-1 CASSVNRGSEAFF TGCGCCAGCAGCGTCAACAGGGGATCAGAAGCTTTCTTT
. few TRBJ1-3 TRBV6-5 CASRRPDDSGNTKYF TGTGCCAGCAGACGCCCGGACGACTCTGGAAACACCAAATATTTT
. many TRBJ1-1 TRBV5-5 CASSYVSTEAFF TGTGCCAGCAGCTACGTCTCCACTGAAGCTTTCTTT
. . TRBJ2-1 TRBV6-5 CASSYSRMRAETTYNEQFF TGTGCCAGCAGTTACTCCAGGATGCGGGCGGAGACTACCTACAATGAGCAGTTCTTC
TRBD1 once TRBJ2-1 TRBV7-9 CASRVAGTGDYEQFF TGTGCCAGCAGAGTGGCCGGGACAGGGGATTACGAGCAGTTCTTC
TRBD1 . TRBJ2-5 TRBV6-1 CASSVFPLDRGKETQYF TGTGCCAGCAGTGTGTTCCCCCTCGACAGGGGGAAAGAGACCCAGTACTTC
. . TRBJ2-2 TRBV20-1 CSARSSEVDGELFF TGCAGTGCTAGATCTAGCGAGGTTGACGGGGAGCTGTTTTTT
. few TRBJ2-1 TRBV28 CASAEVPSSYNERFF TGTGCCAGCGCCGAAGTTCCTAGCTCCTACAATGAGCGGTTCTTC
. few TRBJ2-7 TRBV5-6 CASSPGLGSSYEQYF TGTGCCAGCAGCCCAGGACTGGGGAGCTCCTACGAGCAGTACTTC
TRBD1 . TRBJ2-5 TRBV20-1 CSAKGQGTIETQYF TGCAGTGCTAAAGGACAGGGGACCATAGAGACCCAGTACTTC
TRBD1 once TRBJ1-2 TRBV29-1 CSVSTGVGGCTF TGCAGCGTCTCAACAGGGGTCGGTGGCTGCACCTTC